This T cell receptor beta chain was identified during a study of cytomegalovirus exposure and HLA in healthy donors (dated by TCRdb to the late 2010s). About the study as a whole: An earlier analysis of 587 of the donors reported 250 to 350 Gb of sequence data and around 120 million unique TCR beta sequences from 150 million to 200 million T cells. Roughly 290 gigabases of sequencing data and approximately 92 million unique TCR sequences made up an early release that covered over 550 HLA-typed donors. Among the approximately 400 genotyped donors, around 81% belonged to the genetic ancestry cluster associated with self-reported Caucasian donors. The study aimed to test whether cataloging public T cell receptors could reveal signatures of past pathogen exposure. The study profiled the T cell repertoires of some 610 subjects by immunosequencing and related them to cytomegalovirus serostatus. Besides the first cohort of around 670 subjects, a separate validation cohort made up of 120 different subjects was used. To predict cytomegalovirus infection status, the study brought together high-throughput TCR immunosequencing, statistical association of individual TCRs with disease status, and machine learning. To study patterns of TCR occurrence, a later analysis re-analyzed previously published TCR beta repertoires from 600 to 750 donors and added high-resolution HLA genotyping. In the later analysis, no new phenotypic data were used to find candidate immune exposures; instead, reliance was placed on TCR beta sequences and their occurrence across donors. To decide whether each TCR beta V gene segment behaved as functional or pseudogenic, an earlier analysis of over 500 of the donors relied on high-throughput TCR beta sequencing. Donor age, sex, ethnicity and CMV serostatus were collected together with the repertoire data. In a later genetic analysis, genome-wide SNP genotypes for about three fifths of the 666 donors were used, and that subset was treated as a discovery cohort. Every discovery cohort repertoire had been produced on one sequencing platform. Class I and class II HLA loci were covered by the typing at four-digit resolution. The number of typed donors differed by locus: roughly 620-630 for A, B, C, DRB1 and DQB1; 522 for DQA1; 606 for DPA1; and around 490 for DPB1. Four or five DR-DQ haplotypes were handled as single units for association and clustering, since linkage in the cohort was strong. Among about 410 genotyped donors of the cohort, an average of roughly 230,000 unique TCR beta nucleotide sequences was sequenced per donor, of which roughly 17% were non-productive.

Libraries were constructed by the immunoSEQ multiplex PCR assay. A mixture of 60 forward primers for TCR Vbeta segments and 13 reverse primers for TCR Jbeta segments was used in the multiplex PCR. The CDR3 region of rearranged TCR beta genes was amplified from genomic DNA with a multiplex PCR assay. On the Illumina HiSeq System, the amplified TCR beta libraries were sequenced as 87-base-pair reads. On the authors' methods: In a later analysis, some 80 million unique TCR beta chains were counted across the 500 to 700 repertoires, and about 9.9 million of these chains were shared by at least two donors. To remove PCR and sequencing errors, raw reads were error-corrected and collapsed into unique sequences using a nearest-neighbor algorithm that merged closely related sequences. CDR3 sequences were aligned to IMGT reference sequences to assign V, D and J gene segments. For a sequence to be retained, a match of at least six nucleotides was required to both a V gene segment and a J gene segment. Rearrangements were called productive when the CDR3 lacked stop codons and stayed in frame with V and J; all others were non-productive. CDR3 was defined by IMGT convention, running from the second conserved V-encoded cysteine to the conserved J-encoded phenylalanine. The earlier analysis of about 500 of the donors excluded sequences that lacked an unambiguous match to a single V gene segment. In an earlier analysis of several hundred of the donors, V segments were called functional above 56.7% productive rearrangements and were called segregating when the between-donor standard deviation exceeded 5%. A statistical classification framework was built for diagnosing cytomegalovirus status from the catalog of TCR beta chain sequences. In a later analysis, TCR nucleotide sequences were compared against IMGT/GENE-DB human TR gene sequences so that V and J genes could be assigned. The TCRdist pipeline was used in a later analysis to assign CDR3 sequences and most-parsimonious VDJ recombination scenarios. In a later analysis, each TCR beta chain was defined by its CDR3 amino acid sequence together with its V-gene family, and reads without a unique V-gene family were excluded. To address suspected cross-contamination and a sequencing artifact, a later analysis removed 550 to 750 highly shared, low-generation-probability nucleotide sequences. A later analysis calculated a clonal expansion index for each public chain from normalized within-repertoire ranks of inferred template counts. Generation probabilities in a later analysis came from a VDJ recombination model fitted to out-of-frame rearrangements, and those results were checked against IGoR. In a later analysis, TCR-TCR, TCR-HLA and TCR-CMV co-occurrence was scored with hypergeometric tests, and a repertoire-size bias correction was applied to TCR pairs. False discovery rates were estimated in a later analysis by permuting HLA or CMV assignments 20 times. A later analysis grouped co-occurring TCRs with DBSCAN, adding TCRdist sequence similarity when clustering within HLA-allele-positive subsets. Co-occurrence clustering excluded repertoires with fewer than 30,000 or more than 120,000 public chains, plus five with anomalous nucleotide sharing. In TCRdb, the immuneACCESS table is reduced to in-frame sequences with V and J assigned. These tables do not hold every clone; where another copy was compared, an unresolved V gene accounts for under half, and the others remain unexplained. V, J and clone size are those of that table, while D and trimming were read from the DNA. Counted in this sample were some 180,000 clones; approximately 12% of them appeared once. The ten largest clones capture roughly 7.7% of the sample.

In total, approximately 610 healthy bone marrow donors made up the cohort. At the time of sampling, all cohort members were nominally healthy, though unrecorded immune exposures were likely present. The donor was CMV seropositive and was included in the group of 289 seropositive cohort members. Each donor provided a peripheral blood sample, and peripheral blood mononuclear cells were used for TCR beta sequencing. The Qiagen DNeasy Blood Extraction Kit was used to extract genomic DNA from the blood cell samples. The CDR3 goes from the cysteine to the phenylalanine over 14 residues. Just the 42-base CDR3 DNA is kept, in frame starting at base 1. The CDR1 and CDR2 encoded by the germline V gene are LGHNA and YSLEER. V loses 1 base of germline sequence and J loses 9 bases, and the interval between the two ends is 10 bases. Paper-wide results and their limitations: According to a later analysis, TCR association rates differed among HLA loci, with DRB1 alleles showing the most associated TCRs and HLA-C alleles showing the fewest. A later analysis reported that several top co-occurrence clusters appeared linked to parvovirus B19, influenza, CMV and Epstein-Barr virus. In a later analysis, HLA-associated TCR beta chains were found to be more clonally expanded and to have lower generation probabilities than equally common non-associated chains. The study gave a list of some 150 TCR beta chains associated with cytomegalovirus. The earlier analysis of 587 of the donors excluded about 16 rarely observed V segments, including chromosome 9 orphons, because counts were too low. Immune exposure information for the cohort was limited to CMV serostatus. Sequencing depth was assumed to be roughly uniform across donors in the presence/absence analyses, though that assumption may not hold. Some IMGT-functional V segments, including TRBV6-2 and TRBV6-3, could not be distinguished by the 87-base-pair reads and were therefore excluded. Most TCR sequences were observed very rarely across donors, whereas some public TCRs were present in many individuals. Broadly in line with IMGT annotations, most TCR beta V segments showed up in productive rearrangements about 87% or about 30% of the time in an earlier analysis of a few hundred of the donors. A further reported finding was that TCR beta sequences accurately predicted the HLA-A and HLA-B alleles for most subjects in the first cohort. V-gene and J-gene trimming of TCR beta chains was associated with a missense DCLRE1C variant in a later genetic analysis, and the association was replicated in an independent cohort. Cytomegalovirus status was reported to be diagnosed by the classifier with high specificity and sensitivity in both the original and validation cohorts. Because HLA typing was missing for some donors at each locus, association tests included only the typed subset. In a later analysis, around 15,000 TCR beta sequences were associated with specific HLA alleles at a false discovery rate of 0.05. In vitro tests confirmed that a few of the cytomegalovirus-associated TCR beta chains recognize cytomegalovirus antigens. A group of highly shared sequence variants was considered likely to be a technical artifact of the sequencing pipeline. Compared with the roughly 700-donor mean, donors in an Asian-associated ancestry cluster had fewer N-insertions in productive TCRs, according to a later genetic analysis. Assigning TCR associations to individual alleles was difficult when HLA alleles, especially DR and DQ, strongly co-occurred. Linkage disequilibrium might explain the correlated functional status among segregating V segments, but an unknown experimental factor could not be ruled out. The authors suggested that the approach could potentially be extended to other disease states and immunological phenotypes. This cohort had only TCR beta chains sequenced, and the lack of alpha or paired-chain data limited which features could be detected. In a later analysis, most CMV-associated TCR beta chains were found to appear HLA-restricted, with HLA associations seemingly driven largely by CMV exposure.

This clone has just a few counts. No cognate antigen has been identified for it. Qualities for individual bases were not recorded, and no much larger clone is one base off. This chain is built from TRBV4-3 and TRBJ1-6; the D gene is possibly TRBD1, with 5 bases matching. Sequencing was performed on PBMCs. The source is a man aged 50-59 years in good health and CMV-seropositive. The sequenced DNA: TGCGCCAGCAGCCAAGCGAGAACAGGTTCACCCCTCCACTTT. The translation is CASSQARTGSPLHF.